The 28 T cell receptor beta chains presented below share a single source sample, sequenced in a study of human thymus T cells. Sequenced by immunoSEQ multiplex PCR; TCRdb stores in-frame clones only, minus some. This repertoire shows around 44,000 clones, approximately 95% found once; its top ten account for 0.095% to 0.15%. Sequencing was performed on blood. These receptors originate from a boy under three years old with a congenital heart defect but otherwise immunologically healthy.

The CDR3 nucleotides read TGTGCCACCAGCAGAGTATTTGGCAGGGAGGAAAAACTGTTTTTT. Translated, it gives CATSRVFGREEKLFF. This rearrangement joins TRBV15 to TRBJ1-4, with a tentative D call TRBD1 (5 bases). The CDR3 length is 15 residues. V was trimmed by 1 base and J by 8 bases, leaving 14 bases between them. Germline lookup yields CDR1 LNHNV and CDR2 YYDKDF (reference sequence).

This rearrangement joins TRBV9 to TRBJ2-7, with 8 nucleotides matching TRBD2. The germline gives CDR1 SGDLS, CDR2 YYNGEE. The CDR3 runs 13 residues. V shed 0 bases and J 6 bases; nucleotides not matched to a gene: 2. The CDR3 protein is CASSVAGGLEQYF. The CDR3 coding sequence is TGTGCCAGCAGCGTAGCGGGGGGGCTCGAGCAGTACTTC.

The chain has TRBV4-2 and TRBJ2-2; D is undetermined. The CDR3 is made up of 13 amino acids. Trimming took 1 base from V and 4 from J, leaving 4 bases between them. CDR1 is LGHNA, CDR2 YNFKEQ, per germline. The CDR3 reads CASSQGPTGELFF. The CDR3 DNA reads as TGTGCCAGCAGCCAAGGGCCCACCGGGGAGCTGTTTTTT.

The rearrangement uses TRBV27 and TRBJ1-6; D not resolved. Germline CDR1 MNHEY, CDR2 SMNVEV (reference sequence). V dropped 6 bases and J dropped 6 bases, with 12 bases sitting between them. This CDR3 region has 14 residues. CDR3 loop: CASRRIPLNSPLHF. The CDR3 DNA follows: TGTGCCAGCAGGAGGATCCCTCTTAATTCACCCCTCCACTTT.

The chain carries TRBV5-8 and TRBJ2-1, with D uncertain. The CDR3 covers 11 residues. V was clipped by 2 bases and J by 10 bases, with 7 bases between them. CDR1 and CDR2 (germline): SGHTS, YDEGEE. CDR3 amino acids: CASSFTYEQFF. CDR3 in DNA: TGTGCCAGCAGCTTTACCTACGAGCAGTTCTTC.

The CDR3 loop reads CASSSQGNTNEKLFF. In DNA, the CDR3 is TGTGCCAGCAGTTCTCAGGGAAATACTAATGAAAAACTGTTTTTT. V gene TRBV6-5 combines with J gene TRBJ1-4; D is possibly TRBD1 (5 bases). Germline loops: CDR1 MNHEY, CDR2 SVGAGI. V gave up 4 bases and J gave up 2 bases, with 11 bases separating them. The CDR3 sequence is 15 residues long.

The V gene is TRBV19, the J gene TRBJ2-7, with D unresolved. CDR1 LNHDA and CDR2 SQIVND come from the germline V gene (reference sequence). V shed 3 bases and J shed 0 bases, with 12 bases lying between them. The CDR3 has 15 residues. The chain's CDR3 is CASSIGQPLSYEQYF. The CDR3 DNA reads TGTGCCAGTAGTATCGGGCAGCCACTCTCCTACGAGCAGTACTTC.

This chain connects TRBV7-2 to TRBJ2-7, with TRBD2 matching 9 bases. The length of the CDR3 is 16 residues. Germline V gene sequence: CDR1 SGHTA, CDR2 FQGNSA. Trimming at V came to 1 base and at J to 0 bases, leaving 4 bases not matched to a gene. The CDR3 nucleotides are TGTGCCAGCAGCTTAGACCTAGCGGGGAGCTCCTACGAGCAGTACTTC. It yields the protein CASSLDLAGSSYEQYF.

The chain employs TRBV9 and TRBJ2-3; D perhaps matches TRBD2 (5 bases). Germline V gene sequence: CDR1 SGDLS, CDR2 YYNGEE. The CDR3 has 15 amino acids. V gave up 4 bases and J gave up 2 bases, with 14 bases separating them. The chain's CDR3 is CASSLLAGHTDTQYF. As DNA, the CDR3 is TGTGCCAGCAGCTTGCTGGCGGGCCACACAGATACGCAGTATTTT.

The chain combines TRBV28 with TRBJ2-7, with D unresolved. V lost 6 bases and J 3 bases, leaving 12 bases between the germline ends. The germline CDR1 and CDR2 sequences are MDHEN and SYDVKM. CDR3 length: 13 amino acids. Written as DNA, the CDR3 is TGTGCCAGCAGAATTAGAGAGTACTACGAGCAGTACTTC. It encodes CASRIREYYEQYF.

The V call is TRBV6-5, the J call TRBJ1-5, with TRBD1 as a possible D gene (5 bases). Trimming stripped 6 bases from V and 5 bases from J, with 14 bases between. This CDR3 spans 14 amino acids. Germline CDR1 and CDR2: MNHEY and SVGAGI. DNA for the CDR3: TGTGCCAGCAGGCACCCGGGGCTTCATCAGCCCCAGCATTTT. Encoded protein: CASRHPGLHQPQHF.

The chain joins TRBV5-1 to TRBJ2-3; D uncertain. Germline-derived CDR1 and CDR2 are SGHRS and YFSETQ. The CDR3 totals 13 residues. Trimming cost V 4 bases and J 2 bases, with 8 bases left between them. CDR3 sequence: CASSTSNTDTQYF. In nucleotides, the CDR3 is TGCGCCAGCAGCACCTCCAACACAGATACGCAGTATTTT.

This clone was observed once. The chain combines TRBV19 with TRBJ2-3; maybe TRBD1 (5 bases). Germline V lookup: CDR1 LNHDA, CDR2 SQIVND (reference sequence). CDR3 length equals 13 residues. Deletions cut 10 bases from V and 3 bases from J, with 14 bases between. CDR3 nucleotide sequence: TGTGCCACCAAATACTCAGGGACAGATACGCAGTATTTT. It translates to CATKYSGTDTQYF. The variable domain in full, with the rest retrieved from reference TRBV19 and TRBJ2-3, is DGGITQSPKYLFRKEGQNVTLSCEQNLNHDAMYWYRQDPGQGLRLIYYSQIVNDFQKGDIAEGYSVSREKKESFPLTVTSAQKNPTAFYLCATKYSGTDTQYFGPGTRLTVL.

V is TRBV7-2 and J is TRBJ2-1; no firm D call. The germline gives CDR1 SGHTA, CDR2 FQGNSA. The CDR3 has 16 residues. V gave up 1 base and J gave up 6 bases, with 16 bases separating them. The CDR3 protein is CASSLGSRPSLNEQFF. CDR3 DNA sequence: TGTGCCAGCAGCTTAGGTTCGAGGCCCTCCCTCAATGAGCAGTTCTTC.

Here the CDR3 DNA reads TGTGCCAGCAGCTCCTCCCTAGCGGGGGGGTACGAGACCCAGTACTTC. Translating it yields CASSSSLAGGYETQYF. V usage is TRBV11-1 and J usage is TRBJ2-5, with TRBD2 matching 12 bases. The germline gives CDR1 SGHAT, CDR2 FQDESV (reference sequence). The CDR3 runs to 16 residues. After removal of 4 bases from V and 5 bases from J, the junction contained 8 bases not matched to a gene.

This chain uses TRBV9 with TRBJ2-3; D remains unclear. The length of the CDR3 is 14 residues. The germline V gene has CDR1 SGDLS and CDR2 YYNGEE. Trimming shortened V by 0 bases and J by 6 bases, and 11 bases separated the two germline ends. The CDR3 is CASSVVPTLDTQYF. The CDR3 region has the DNA TGTGCCAGCAGCGTAGTCCCTACACTGGATACGCAGTATTTT.

The rearrangement uses TRBV4-1 and TRBJ2-3; D unresolved. V lost 0 bases and J lost 2, with 15 bases in between. The CDR3 sequence is 17 residues long. The germline CDR1 and CDR2 sequences are MGHRA and YSYEKL. The CDR3 nucleotides read TGCGCCAGCAGCCAAGACCCCAGCCGTTACGTCACAGATACGCAGTATTTT. Encoded protein: CASSQDPSRYVTDTQYF.

J is TRBJ1-2 and V is TRBV6-1; no clear D. CDR3 length: 13 amino acids. CDR1 and CDR2 (germline): MNHNS, SASEGT. V shed 2 bases and J shed 6 bases, with 10 bases lying between them. In DNA form, the CDR3 reads TGTGCCAGCAGTGAACGGGAGTCTCATGGCTACACCTTC. This codes for CASSERESHGYTF.

This chain connects TRBV12-2 to TRBJ2-1; the table's D call, TRBD1, has no DNA check behind it. TRBV12-2 corresponds to a pseudogene. The CDR3 contains 17 residues. CDR3 amino acids: CASRLAVKQGRYNEQFF. The CDR3 nucleotides are TGTGCAAGTCGCTTAGCGGTAAAACAGGGTCGCTACAATGAGCAGTTCTTC.

The chain combines TRBV5-8 with TRBJ2-7, with TRBD2 identical over 7 bases. This CDR3 spans 15 amino acids. With V trimmed by 2 bases and J by 4 bases, 9 bases remained unmatched. Germline V gives CDR1 SGHTS, CDR2 YDEGEE. The CDR3 here is CASSFLGRGVYEQYF. As DNA, the CDR3 is TGTGCCAGCAGCTTTTTGGGACGGGGGGTTTACGAGCAGTACTTC.

Only one count was recorded for this clone. The chain has TRBV19 and TRBJ2-3, with 10 bases that match TRBD1. Germline CDR1 is LNHDA and CDR2 is SQIVND (reference sequence). J lost 4 bases, V lost 4 bases, and 2 bases had no gene match. The CDR3 has 14 amino acids. The CDR3: CASSRDRGADTQYF. The CDR3, as DNA: TGTGCCAGTAGTAGGGACAGGGGAGCAGATACGCAGTATTTT.

This clone was found once. The V call is TRBV30, the J call TRBJ2-3, with D hard to call. CDR3 length equals 12 residues. Trimming cost V 4 bases and J 0 bases, with 5 bases left between them. Looked up from germline, CDR1 is GTSNPN and CDR2 is SVGIG (reference sequence). CDR3 DNA sequence: TGTGCCTGGAACCCTAGCACAGATACGCAGTATTTT. It translates to CAWNPSTDTQYF.

The chain carries TRBV19 and TRBJ2-1; D call uncertain. Germline CDR1 reads LNHDA; CDR2 reads SQIVND (reference sequence). V gave up 5 bases and J gave up 4 bases, with 6 bases separating them. The CDR3 sequence is 12 residues long. CDR3 bases: TGTGCCAGTAGTCCCTATTACAATGAGCAGTTCTTC. This sequence encodes CASSPYYNEQFF.

As to this clone: This CDR3 is also generated by other DNA sequences in the sample. This chain connects TRBV5-1 to TRBJ2-7; TRBD2 matches 10 bases. Germline values: CDR1 SGHRS, CDR2 YFSETQ. This CDR3 is 16 amino acids long. The trim removed 1 base at V and 7 bases at J, leaving 11 bases unmatched. The CDR3 DNA is TGCGCCAGCAGCTTGTCCTGGCAAGCGGGGGGGCGAGAGCAGTACTTC. Its protein product is CASSLSWQAGGREQYF.

The CDR3 loop is CASSYSRRAGGYTF. The DNA for the CDR3 is TGTGCCAGCAGTTACTCCCGTCGGGCGGGGGGCTACACCTTC. The chain combines TRBV6-5 with TRBJ1-2; D not resolved. The germline V gene has CDR1 MNHEY and CDR2 SVGAGI. The ends were cut back, 0 bases at V and 8 bases at J, with 13 bases in the middle. The CDR3 consists of 14 residues.

The chain combines TRBV11-2 with TRBJ2-2, with D tentatively TRBD2 (6 bases). There are 15 residues in the CDR3. In germline, CDR1 is SGHAT, CDR2 FQNNGV. Trimming stripped 5 bases from V and 5 bases from J, with 15 bases between. CDR3 residues: CASSQGLRGTGELFF. The CDR3 DNA follows: TGTGCCAGCAGCCAGGGACTTCGTGGGACCGGGGAGCTGTTTTTT.

The chain is built from TRBV19 and TRBJ2-5, with 8 bases fitting TRBD2. Germline CDR1 reads LNHDA; CDR2 reads SQIVND (reference sequence). Trimming cost V 3 bases and J 4 bases; bases outside gene matches: 10. The CDR3 runs 16 residues. CDR3 sequence (DNA): TGTGCCAGTAGTATCGTGGCCGGGGGGGCCCGAGAGACCCAGTACTTC. Its translation: CASSIVAGGARETQYF.

As DNA, the CDR3 is TGTGCCAGCAGCCCGTCGGGGAAACGCGAGCAGTACTTC. Protein product: CASSPSGKREQYF. This chain joins TRBV4-2 and TRBJ2-7; tentatively, D is TRBD2 (5 bases). Germline loops: CDR1 LGHNA, CDR2 YNFKEQ. Trimming left V 4 bases short and J 6 bases short, with 13 bases between. The CDR3 is 13 residues long.